This entry lists 21 T cell receptor beta chains sequenced from one sample in a study of human T cells and chemical hapten exposure. The time point here: healthy volunteer bleed at 6 weeks. Before extraction, the whole blood was not fractionated, and total RNA was taken from it. One entry per CDR3 protein results from TCRdb running MiXCR on the RACE reads. The sample lists under 50,000 distinct CDR3 sequences; 3% to 4.5% were seen once. Sample: whole blood. The receptors were gathered from a human donor in good health. Some clones in this sample may be carry-over from other donors' samples.

Of note for this clonotype: This may come from a read error, since a much larger clone is one base off. This rearrangement joins TRBV9 to TRBJ2-1, with D perhaps TRBD1 (5 bases). CDR1 is SGDLS, CDR2 YYNGEE, per germline. The CDR3 is 13 amino acids. In DNA form, the CDR3 reads TGTGCCAGCAACGTACCCGACAGCAATGAGCAGTTCTTC. Protein: CASNVPDSNEQFF.

This clonotype showed up many times. V gene TRBV4-1 combines with J gene TRBJ2-1; D remains unclear. V lost 8 bases, J lost 12 bases, and 17 bases lay in between. Germline V CDR1 and CDR2: MGHRA, YSYEKL. The CDR3 sequence is 12 residues long. CDR3 coding DNA: TGCGCCAGCTCACCGGACCGCCTTGGGCAGTTCTTC. Translated, it gives CASSPDRLGQFF.

This clonotype came up many times. The chain carries TRBV29-1 and TRBJ1-1, with 7 positions matching TRBD1. This CDR3 spans 11 amino acids. The V segment lost 6 bases and the J segment 13 bases; nucleotides outside the gene matches: 11. CDR1 and CDR2 from the germline V gene are SQVTM and ANQGSEA. The CDR3: CSVGQDRPNFF. CDR3 DNA sequence: TGCAGCGTCGGGCAGGACAGGCCCAATTTCTTT.

This clonotype was detected ten times or more. The chain links TRBV5-4 to TRBJ2-3; 12 bases map to TRBD2. With V trimmed by 4 bases and J by 3 bases, 6 bases remained unmatched. Germline V gene sequence: CDR1 SGHNT, CDR2 YYREEE (reference sequence). The CDR3 length is 16 residues. The CDR3 DNA reads as TGTGCCAGCAGCCGTAGACTAGCGGGAGTTACAGATACGCAGTATTTT. It is translated as CASSRRLAGVTDTQYF.

This clonotype turned up a few times. The V and J genes are TRBV5-1 and TRBJ1-2, with a possible D match to TRBD1 (5 bases). In germline, CDR1 is SGHRS, CDR2 YFSETQ. V shed 1 base and J shed 7 bases, with 14 bases lying between them. This CDR3 contains 14 residues. The CDR3 DNA reads as TGCGCCAGCAGCTTGAATGTAGGCGGGGGTGGCTACACCTTC. Translated, it gives CASSLNVGGGGYTF.

In this sample, this clonotype turned up many times. The V call is TRBV6-1, the J call TRBJ1-1, with 7 bases identical to TRBD1. V lost 8 bases, J lost 7 bases, and 7 bases stayed unmatched. CDR1 is MNHNS and CDR2 is SASEGT in the germline V gene. The CDR3 sequence is 12 residues long. CDR3 bases: TGTGCCAGCCAGGGACAGCTCATTGAAGCTTTCTTT. It translates to CASQGQLIEAFF.

This clonotype was counted many times. V usage is TRBV3-1 and J usage is TRBJ2-1; D gene unclear. The germline V gene encodes CDR1 LGHDT and CDR2 YNNKEL (reference sequence). CDR3 size: 15 residues. V lost 1 base, J lost 9 bases, and 16 bases lay in between. For the CDR3, the DNA is TGTGCCAGCAGCCAAGTACGGGTTGGGATGGGTGAGCAGTTCTTC. Translated: CASSQVRVGMGEQFF.

The V and J genes are TRBV2 and TRBJ1-1, with 8 nucleotides matching TRBD1. Germline CDR1 SNHLY, CDR2 FYNNEI. V dropped 3 bases and J dropped 4; count of bases not matched to a gene: 1. The CDR3 contains 13 residues. For the CDR3, the DNA is TGTGCCAGCAGTGACAGGGGGCTCACTGAAGCTTTCTTT. Residues: CASSDRGLTEAFF.

Ten or more counts support this clonotype. V is TRBV6-5 and J is TRBJ1-2, with 7 positions matching TRBD1. Looked up from germline, CDR1 is MNHEY and CDR2 is SVGAGI. V lost 10 bases, J lost 3 bases, and 8 bases stayed unmatched. The CDR3 runs 13 residues. The CDR3 nucleotides read TGTGCCACCTGGACAGGAGAGTACTATGGCTACACCTTC. Translated, it gives CATWTGEYYGYTF.

This clonotype was seen a few times. The rearrangement links TRBV7-3 to TRBJ1-5; the D gene is possibly TRBD1 (5 bases). The V gene lost 2 bases and the J gene lost 0 bases, with 8 bases spanning the gap. There are 15 residues in the CDR3. CDR1 and CDR2 from the germline V gene are SGHTA and FQGTGA. The CDR3 spells CASSLPGYSNQPQHF. Here the CDR3 DNA reads TGTGCCAGCAGCTTACCAGGGTATAGCAATCAGCCCCAGCATTTT.

This clonotype was picked up many times. The rearrangement joins TRBV27 to TRBJ2-4; either TRBD1 or TRBD2 may fit D (5 bases each). CDR1 and CDR2 (germline): MNHEY, SMNVEV (reference sequence). The CDR3 consists of 15 residues. V dropped 8 bases and J dropped 0 bases, with 14 bases sitting between them. The CDR3 nucleotides read TGTGCCAGCTCTGTTGGGACCGCAGCCAAAAACATTCAGTACTTC. It codes for CASSVGTAAKNIQYF.

V and J are TRBV30 and TRBJ2-7, with TRBD2 as a possible D gene (5 bases). The CDR3 has 14 amino acids. In germline, CDR1 is GTSNPN, CDR2 SVGIG (reference sequence). V lost 5 bases, J lost 0 bases, and 14 bases lay in between. CDR3 sequence (DNA): TGTGCCTGGGGTGGGAGCCTGGGCTCCTACGAGCAGTACTTC. This sequence encodes CAWGGSLGSYEQYF.

This clonotype was counted at least ten times. V gene TRBV28 combines with J gene TRBJ2-1; 10 nucleotides match TRBD2. CDR1 MDHEN and CDR2 SYDVKM come from the germline V gene. The J segment lost 6 bases and the V segment lost 10 bases, leaving 9 bases of the junction unmatched. The CDR3 has 14 residues. The DNA of the CDR3 is TGTGCCATCCAGCGGGAGGGGACGGGCAATGAGCAGTTCTTC. Amino acid sequence: CAIQREGTGNEQFF.

This clonotype was recorded at least ten times. J is TRBJ2-1 and V is TRBV11-3; 7 nucleotides line up with TRBD1. Germline-derived CDR1 and CDR2 are SGHNT and YENEEA. The J segment lost 4 bases and the V segment lost 5 bases, leaving 11 bases of the junction unmatched. This CDR3 region has 16 residues. The CDR3 DNA reads TGTGCCAGCAGCCCTGGGGACAGCCACATATACAATGAGCAGTTCTTC. Amino acids: CASSPGDSHIYNEQFF.

This clonotype was recorded many times. The V and J genes are TRBV6-5 and TRBJ1-1, with 8 nucleotides matching TRBD1. Germline values: CDR1 MNHEY, CDR2 SVGAGI. Unmatched junction bases numbered 4, after V lost 6 bases and J lost 1 base. The CDR3 totals 14 residues. CDR3 bases: TGTGCCAGCAGCCGACAGGGGCAGAACACTGAAGCTTTCTTT. It encodes CASSRQGQNTEAFF.

V is TRBV28 and J is TRBJ2-1; 10 bases agree with TRBD2. Germline loops: CDR1 MDHEN, CDR2 SYDVKM. The CDR3 is 19 residues long. Losses at the gene ends were 1 base for V and 3 bases for J; bases not matched to a gene: 12. The chain's CDR3 is CASSLFGPSGRRSYNEQFF. The CDR3 coding sequence is TGTGCCAGCAGTTTATTTGGTCCTAGCGGGAGACGGAGCTACAATGAGCAGTTCTTC.

This clonotype showed up many times. The V and J genes are TRBV12-3 or TRBV12-4 and TRBJ2-3, with D perhaps given as TRBD1 or TRBD2 (5 bases each). This CDR3 region has 16 residues. V was pared by 2 bases and J by 2 bases, with 14 bases between. CDR3 sequence (DNA): TGTGCCAGCAGTTTATCCACCGAGGGGCCCACAGATACGCAGTATTTT. Residues: CASSLSTEGPTDTQYF.

This clonotype was observed many times. The rearrangement joins TRBV2 to TRBJ2-3; 10 nucleotides line up with TRBD2. CDR3 length: 17 residues. The V gene end was trimmed by 7 bases and the J gene end by 5 bases; junction bases not matched to a gene: 15. CDR1 and CDR2 from the germline V gene are SNHLY and FYNNEI. The CDR3 sequence is CASTQTRLAGDLDTQYF. The DNA for the CDR3 is TGTGCCAGCACCCAAACTCGGCTAGCGGGAGACCTAGATACGCAGTATTTT.

This clonotype showed up many times. The rearrangement links TRBV29-1 to TRBJ2-6, with D unresolved. The germline CDR1 and CDR2 sequences are SQVTM and ANQGSEA. This CDR3 is 14 amino acids long. The V end lost 1 base, the J end lost 0 bases, and 4 bases lay between the germline ends. Here the CDR3 DNA reads TGCAGCGTTGAAGCGGGCTCTGGGGCCAACGTCCTGACTTTC. Protein: CSVEAGSGANVLTF.

This clonotype was picked up many times. V usage is TRBV20-1 and J usage is TRBJ1-5, with 8 bases fitting TRBD1. Germline trimming cut 4 bases from V and 1 base from J; bases unmatched to any gene: 6. The CDR3 is made up of 15 amino acids. Germline values: CDR1 DFQATT, CDR2 SNEGSKA (reference sequence). CDR3 DNA sequence: TGCAGTGCTACGACAGGGGTCGTGAGCAATCAGCCCCAGCATTTT. Translated, it gives CSATTGVVSNQPQHF.

In this sample, this clonotype turned up a few times. This chain links TRBV11-2 with TRBJ1-2; the D gene is possibly TRBD1 (5 bases). Germline V gene data show CDR1 as SGHAT and CDR2 as FQNNGV. The CDR3 extends over 13 amino acids. Trimming shortened V by 6 bases and J by 8 bases, and 16 bases separated the two germline ends. In DNA form, the CDR3 reads TGTGCCAGCAGGGGGCTCGGGGGTGGAGGCTACACCTTC. It translates to CASRGLGGGGYTF.